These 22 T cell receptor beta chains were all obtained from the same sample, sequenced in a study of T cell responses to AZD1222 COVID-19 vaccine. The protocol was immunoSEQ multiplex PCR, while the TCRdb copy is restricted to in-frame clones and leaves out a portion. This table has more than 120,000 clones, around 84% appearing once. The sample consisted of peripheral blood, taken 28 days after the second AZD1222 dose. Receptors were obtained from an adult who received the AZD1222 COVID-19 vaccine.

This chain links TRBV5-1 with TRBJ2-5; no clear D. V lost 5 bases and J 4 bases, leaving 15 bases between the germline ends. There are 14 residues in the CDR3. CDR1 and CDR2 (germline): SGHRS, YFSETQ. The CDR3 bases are TGCGCCAGCAGGCCTGAACCGGAGAGAGAGACCCAGTACTTC. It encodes CASRPEPERETQYF.

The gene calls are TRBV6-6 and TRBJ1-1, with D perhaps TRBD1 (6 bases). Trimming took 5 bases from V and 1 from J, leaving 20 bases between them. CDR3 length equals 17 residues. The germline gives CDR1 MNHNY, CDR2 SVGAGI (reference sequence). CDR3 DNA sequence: TGTGCCAGCAGTCGCGTATCGGGACACAGCCAGAACACTGAAGCTTTCTTT. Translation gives CASSRVSGHSQNTEAFF.

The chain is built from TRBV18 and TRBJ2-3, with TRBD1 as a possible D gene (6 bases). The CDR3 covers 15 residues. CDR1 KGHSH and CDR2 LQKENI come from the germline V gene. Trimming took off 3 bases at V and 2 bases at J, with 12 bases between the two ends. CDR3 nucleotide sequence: TGTGCCAGCTCACCTCGGCAGGGGATCACAGATACGCAGTATTTT. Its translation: CASSPRQGITDTQYF.

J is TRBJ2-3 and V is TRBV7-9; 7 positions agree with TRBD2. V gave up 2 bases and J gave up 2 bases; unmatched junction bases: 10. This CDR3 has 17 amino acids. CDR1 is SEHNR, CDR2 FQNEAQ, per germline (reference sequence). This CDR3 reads CASSLRSIAGYTDTQYF. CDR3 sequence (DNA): TGTGCCAGCAGCTTACGGTCGATAGCGGGTTACACAGATACGCAGTATTTT.

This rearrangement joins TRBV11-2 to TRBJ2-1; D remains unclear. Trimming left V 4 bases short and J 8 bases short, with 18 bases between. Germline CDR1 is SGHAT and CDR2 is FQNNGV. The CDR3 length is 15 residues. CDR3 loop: CASSSPGLSSDEQFF. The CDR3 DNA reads TGTGCCAGCAGCTCCCCCGGGCTCTCCAGTGATGAGCAGTTCTTC.

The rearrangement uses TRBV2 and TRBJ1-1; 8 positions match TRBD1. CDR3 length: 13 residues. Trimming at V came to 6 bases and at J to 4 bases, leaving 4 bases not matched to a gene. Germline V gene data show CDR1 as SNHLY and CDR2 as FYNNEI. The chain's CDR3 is CASRLTGGTEAFF. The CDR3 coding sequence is TGTGCCAGCAGACTCACAGGGGGCACTGAAGCTTTCTTT.

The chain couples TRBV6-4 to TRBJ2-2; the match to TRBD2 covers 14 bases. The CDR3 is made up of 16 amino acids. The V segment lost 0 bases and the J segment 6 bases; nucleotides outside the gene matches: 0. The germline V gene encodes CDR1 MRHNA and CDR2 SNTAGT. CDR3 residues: CASSDSTSGRAGELFF. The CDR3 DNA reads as TGTGCCAGCAGTGACTCGACTAGCGGGAGGGCCGGGGAGCTGTTTTTT.

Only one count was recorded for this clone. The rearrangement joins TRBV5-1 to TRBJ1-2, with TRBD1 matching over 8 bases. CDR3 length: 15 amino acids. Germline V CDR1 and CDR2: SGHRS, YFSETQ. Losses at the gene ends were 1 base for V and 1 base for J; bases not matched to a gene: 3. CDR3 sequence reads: CASSLTGGDNYGYTF. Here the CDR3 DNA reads TGCGCCAGCAGCTTGACAGGGGGGGATAACTATGGCTACACCTTC.

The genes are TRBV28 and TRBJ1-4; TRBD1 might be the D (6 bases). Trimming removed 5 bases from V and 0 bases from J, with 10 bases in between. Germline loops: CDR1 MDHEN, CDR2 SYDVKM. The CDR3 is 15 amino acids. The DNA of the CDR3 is TGTGCCAGCAGTCCCCCAGGGGCAACTAATGAAAAACTGTTTTTT. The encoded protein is CASSPPGATNEKLFF.

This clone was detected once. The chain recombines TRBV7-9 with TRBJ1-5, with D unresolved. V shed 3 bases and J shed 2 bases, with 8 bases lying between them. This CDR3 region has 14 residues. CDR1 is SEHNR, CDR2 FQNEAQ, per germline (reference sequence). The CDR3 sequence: CASSFGSGNQPQHF. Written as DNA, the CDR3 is TGTGCCAGCAGCTTTGGTTCCGGCAATCAGCCCCAGCATTTT.

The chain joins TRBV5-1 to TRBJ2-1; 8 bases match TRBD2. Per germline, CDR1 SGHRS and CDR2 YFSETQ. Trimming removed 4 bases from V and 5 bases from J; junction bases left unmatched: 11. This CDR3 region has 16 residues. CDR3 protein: CASSGRRAGGNNEQFF. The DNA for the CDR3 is TGCGCCAGCAGCGGGCGGAGGGCGGGAGGTAACAATGAGCAGTTCTTC.

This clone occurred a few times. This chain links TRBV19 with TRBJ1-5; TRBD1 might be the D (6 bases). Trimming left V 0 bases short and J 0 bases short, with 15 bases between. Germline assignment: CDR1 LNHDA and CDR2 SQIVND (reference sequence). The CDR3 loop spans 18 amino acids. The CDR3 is CASSIEGLQGYSNQPQHF. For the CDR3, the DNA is TGTGCCAGTAGTATAGAGGGGCTACAGGGATATAGCAATCAGCCCCAGCATTTT.

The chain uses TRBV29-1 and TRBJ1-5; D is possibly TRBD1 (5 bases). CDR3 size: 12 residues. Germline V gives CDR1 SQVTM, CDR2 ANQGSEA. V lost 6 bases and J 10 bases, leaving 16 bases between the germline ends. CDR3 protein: CSVRQSSGPQHF. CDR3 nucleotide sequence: TGCAGCGTCCGACAGAGCTCGGGTCCCCAGCATTTT. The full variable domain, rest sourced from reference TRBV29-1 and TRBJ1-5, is SAVISQKPSRDICQRGTSLTIQCQVDSQVTMMFWYRQQPGQSLTLIATANQGSEATYESGFVIDKFPISRPNLTFSTLTVSNMSPEDSSIYLCSVRQSSGPQHFGDGTRLSIL.

The CDR3 is CASSEEGQGYDTQYF. CDR3 sequence (DNA): TGTGCCAGCAGTGAAGAGGGACAGGGGTACGATACGCAGTATTTT. The J gene is TRBJ2-3, the V gene TRBV6-1; 10 bases fit TRBD1. The V segment lost 1 base and the J segment 6 bases; nucleotides outside the gene matches: 4. This CDR3 spans 15 amino acids. CDR1 and CDR2 (germline): MNHNS, SASEGT.

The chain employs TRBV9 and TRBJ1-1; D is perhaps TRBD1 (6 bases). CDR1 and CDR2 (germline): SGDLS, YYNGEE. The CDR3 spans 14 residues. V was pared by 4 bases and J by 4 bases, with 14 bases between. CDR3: CASSTQGAATEAFF. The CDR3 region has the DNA TGTGCCAGCAGCACACAGGGTGCGGCCACTGAAGCTTTCTTT.

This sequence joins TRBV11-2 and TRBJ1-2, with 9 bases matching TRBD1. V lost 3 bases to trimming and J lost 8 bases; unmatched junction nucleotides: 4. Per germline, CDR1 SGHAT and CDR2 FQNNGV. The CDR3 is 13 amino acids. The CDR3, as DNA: TGTGCCAGCAGCTTTGGGACAGGGAACGGCTACACCTTC. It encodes CASSFGTGNGYTF.

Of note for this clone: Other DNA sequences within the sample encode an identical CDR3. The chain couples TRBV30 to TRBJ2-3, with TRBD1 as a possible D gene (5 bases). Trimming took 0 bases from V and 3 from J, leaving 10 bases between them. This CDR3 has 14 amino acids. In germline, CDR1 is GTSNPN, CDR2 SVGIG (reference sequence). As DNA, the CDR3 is TGTGCCTGGAGTGTGGGGCAGTCGACAGATACGCAGTATTTT. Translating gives CAWSVGQSTDTQYF.

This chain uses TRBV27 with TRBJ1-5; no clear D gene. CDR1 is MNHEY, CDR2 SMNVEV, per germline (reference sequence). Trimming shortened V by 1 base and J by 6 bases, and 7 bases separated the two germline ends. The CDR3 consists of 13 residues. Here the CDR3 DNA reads TGTGCCAGCAGTTTATGGCTCGGTCAGCCCCAGCATTTT. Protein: CASSLWLGQPQHF.

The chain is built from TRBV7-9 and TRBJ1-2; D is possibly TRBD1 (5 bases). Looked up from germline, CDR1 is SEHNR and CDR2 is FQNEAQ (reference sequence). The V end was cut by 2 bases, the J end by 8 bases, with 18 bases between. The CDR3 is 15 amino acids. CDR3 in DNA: TGTGCCAGCAGCTTACCCGGGCGGGGGGTTCGAGGCTACACCTTC. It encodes CASSLPGRGVRGYTF.

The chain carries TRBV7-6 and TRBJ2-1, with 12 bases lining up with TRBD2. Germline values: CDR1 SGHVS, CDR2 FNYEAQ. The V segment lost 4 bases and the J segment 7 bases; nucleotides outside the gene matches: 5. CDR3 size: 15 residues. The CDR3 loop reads CASSSSGGVGNEQFF. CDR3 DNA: TGTGCCAGCAGCTCTAGCGGGGGGGTCGGAAATGAGCAGTTCTTC.

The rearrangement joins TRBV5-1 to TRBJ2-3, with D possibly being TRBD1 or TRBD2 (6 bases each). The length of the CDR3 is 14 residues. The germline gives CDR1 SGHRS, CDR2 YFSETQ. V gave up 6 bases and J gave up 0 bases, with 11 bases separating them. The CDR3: CASIRGGSTDTQYF. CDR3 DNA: TGCGCCAGCATACGAGGGGGGAGCACAGATACGCAGTATTTT.

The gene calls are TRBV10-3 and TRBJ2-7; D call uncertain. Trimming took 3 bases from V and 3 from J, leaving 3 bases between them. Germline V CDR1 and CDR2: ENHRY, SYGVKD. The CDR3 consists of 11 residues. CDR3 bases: TGTGCCATCAGTGACGGCTACGAGCAGTACTTC. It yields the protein CAISDGYEQYF.